Below, 3 T cell receptor beta chains from the same sample are listed, as sequenced in a study of regulatory T cells in long-lasting Graves disease (dated by TCRdb to the early 2020s). The time point label of this sample denotes: persistent/refractory GD, antithyroid drugs over 5 years with positive TRAb. For both TCR sequencing and RNA sequencing, RNA was extracted from PBMCs in TRIzol. Library prep was done by multiplex PCR. The reads were generated on an Illumina HiSeq 4000. To build TCR beta libraries, CDR3 regions were amplified by Arm-PCR using iRepertoire HTBI primers. Through fastp at Q25 and MiXCR, TCRdb rebuilt clones from the public reads, retaining in-frame beta chains. Identical CDR3 protein sequences are pooled into one entry, listed with their most common genes and DNA. The sample includes 500,000 to 700,000 distinct CDR3 sequences, with about 32% observed a single time. Of the sample, 40% to 50% falls within the top ten clones.

Specimen: peripheral blood mononuclear cells (PBMCs), collected when the disease was refractory, from a patient treated with antithyroid drugs. These receptors were obtained from a female donor with Graves disease.

The chain has TRBV11-1 and TRBJ1-4; possibly TRBD1 for D (5 bases). This CDR3 has 13 amino acids. CDR1 and CDR2 from the germline V gene are SGHAT and FQDESV (reference sequence). V lost 4 bases and J 8 bases, leaving 11 bases between the germline ends. This chain's CDR3 is CASSWDGEEKLFF. The CDR3 nucleotides read TGTGCCAGCAGCTGGGACGGGGAGGAAAAACTGTTTTTT. Combining the CDR3 with reference TRBV11-1 and TRBJ1-4 gives the whole variable domain EAEVAQSPRYKITEKSQAVAFWCDPISGHATLYWYRQILGQGPELLVQFQDESVVDDSQLPKDRFSAERLKGVDSTLKIQPAELGDSAMYLCASSWDGEEKLFFGSGTQLSVL.

Regarding this clonotype: Only one base separates this from a far larger clonotype, so it likely reflects a read error. This chain uses TRBV11-2 with TRBJ2-7, with a tentative D call TRBD1 (6 bases). This CDR3 comprises 13 residues. Germline V lookup: CDR1 SGHAT, CDR2 FQNNGV. The V end lost 6 bases, the J end lost 5 bases, and 14 bases lay between the germline ends. CDR3 nucleotides: TGTGCCAGCAGGTCGCACAGGGATCACGAGCAGTACTTC. Residues: CASRSHRDHEQYF.

The chain uses TRBV29-1 and TRBJ2-1; D perhaps matches TRBD1 (5 bases). The ends were cut back, 3 bases at V and 7 bases at J, with 19 bases in the middle. Germline V gene sequence: CDR1 SQVTM, CDR2 ANQGSEA. CDR3 size: 15 residues. The CDR3: CSVERTRAQGNEQFF. CDR3 DNA: TGCAGCGTTGAGAGAACCCGGGCGCAGGGTAATGAGCAGTTCTTC.